Reported below is one TCR beta chain. Profiling relied on immunoSEQ multiplex PCR, and the TCRdb table lists in-frame clones only, not all of them. The sample includes 130,000 or so clones, approximately 94% seen only once; the top ten take roughly 13%. The CDR3 contains 14 residues. V shed 2 bases and J 1 base; nucleotides not matched to a gene: 1. Germline-derived CDR1 and CDR2 are MNHEY and SMNVEV (reference sequence). The sample belongs to a study of control samples from healthy donors and cancer patients. Input material: blood. The source is a middle-aged man in good health. The rearrangement uses TRBV27 and TRBJ2-7, with 8 bases matching TRBD1. This chain's CDR3 is CASSLRDRSYEQYF. In nucleotides, the CDR3 is TGTGCCAGCAGTTTAAGGGACAGGTCCTACGAGCAGTACTTC.